These T cell receptor beta chains were read from a single sample in a study of a mutant IDH1 vaccine in newly diagnosed glioma. The table came from immunoSEQ multiplex PCR; TCRdb's copy has only in-frame clones and leaves some out. The data contain 25,000 to 35,000 clones, roughly 82% of them singletons. The specimen was PBMCs, collected from a glioma patient treated with radiotherapy, temozolomide or both. These receptor sequences come from a man aged 25 to 45 with glioma. CDR3s include the opening cysteine and the closing phenylalanine or tryptophan.

V gene: TRBV7-8; CDR3 protein: CASSLEGHQSRQPQHF
V gene: TRBV19; CDR3 protein: CASSIVTGQAEQYF
V gene: TRBV28; CDR3 protein: CASSSQGSNEQFF
V gene: TRBV6-5; CDR3 protein: CASSYSSSWQTEAFF
V gene: TRBV6-5; CDR3 protein: CASTDGLEQFF
V gene: TRBV30; CDR3 protein: CALWPGRGSIYGYTF
V gene: TRBV5-4; CDR3 protein: CASSLEAVSSYNEQFF
V gene: TRBV7-8; CDR3 protein: CASSLRRQSGDSGNTIYF
V gene: TRBV28; CDR3 protein: CASSVGGGGREQYF
V gene: TRBV5-4; CDR3 protein: CASSLGYRGTLHF
V gene: TRBV6-5; CDR3 protein: CASSWDINTDTQYF
V gene: TRBV7-9; CDR3 protein: CASSFSTGTGQPQHF
V gene: TRBV6-1; CDR3 protein: CASSDWGGANTGELFF
V gene: TRBV30; CDR3 protein: CAWSVPWTGEKETQYF
V gene: TRBV10-3; CDR3 protein: CAISEKGKSATNEKLFF
V gene: TRBV4-1; CDR3 protein: CASSQGAEPSYEQYF
V gene: TRBV27; CDR3 protein: CASYPGGLNTEAFF
V gene: TRBV4-3; CDR3 protein: CASSQEGTSVYAMGSYNEQFF
V gene: TRBV5-1; CDR3 protein: CASRDRGIETQYF
V gene: TRBV4-1; CDR3 protein: CASSQVGGEDEKLFF
V gene: TRBV5-4; CDR3 protein: CASSARPVMNTEAFF
V gene: TRBV27; CDR3 protein: CASSPASRVPYF